Each of the 28 T cell receptor beta chains below was sequenced from the same sample in a study of T cell changes during pregnancy in multiple sclerosis. Here immunoSEQ multiplex PCR was the method, and the copy in TCRdb shows in-frame clones only, minus some. This sample carries roughly 74,000 clones, about 85% of them seen once, and the ten largest clones take 3% to 3.5%. The specimen comprised peripheral blood, sampled before pregnancy. The receptors were gathered from a female donor with multiple sclerosis, enrolled in a pregnancy study.

The sample holds a few counts of this clone. The chain couples TRBV19 to TRBJ1-1; 7 nucleotides align to TRBD1. J was trimmed by 5 bases and V by 3 bases; bases with no gene match: 3. The CDR3 length is 13 residues. Germline-derived CDR1 and CDR2 are LNHDA and SQIVND (reference sequence). CDR3 in amino acids: CASSMTGQTEAFF. The DNA of the CDR3 is TGTGCCAGTAGTATGACAGGGCAGACTGAAGCTTTCTTT.

V is TRBV30 and J is TRBJ2-3; the D gene is possibly TRBD2 (7 bases). The CDR3 runs to 15 residues. V was pared by 2 bases and J by 2 bases, with 14 bases between. Germline assignment: CDR1 GTSNPN and CDR2 SVGIG (reference sequence). CDR3 nucleotides: TGTGCCTGGAGTAAGGGGGGAGGGTCCACAGATACGCAGTATTTT. Protein: CAWSKGGGSTDTQYF.

The chain joins TRBV10-1 to TRBJ2-3; TRBD1 matches 8 bases. The CDR3 is 13 residues long. Germline values: CDR1 WNHNN, CDR2 SYGVQD (reference sequence). The J segment lost 1 base and the V segment lost 9 bases, leaving 3 bases of the junction unmatched. CDR3 coding DNA: TGCGCCAGTGGGACAGGCCGCACAGATACGCAGTATTTT. This gives the protein CASGTGRTDTQYF.

This clone was observed a few times. The chain carries TRBV14 and TRBJ2-1, with TRBD2 identical over 10 bases. Germline V lookup: CDR1 SGHDN, CDR2 FVKESK. V shed 5 bases, J shed 4 bases, and the junction held 11 bases outside the gene matches. This CDR3 is 17 amino acids long. CDR3 amino acids: CASSKGLAVSSYNEQFF. In nucleotides, the CDR3 is TGTGCCAGCAGCAAAGGACTAGCGGTTTCTTCTTACAATGAGCAGTTCTTC.

The chain joins TRBV30 to TRBJ1-1; D possibly corresponds to TRBD1 (5 bases). Per the germline V gene, CDR1 is GTSNPN and CDR2 is SVGIG (reference sequence). V was clipped by 5 bases and J by 3 bases, with 10 bases between them. The CDR3 is 12 amino acids. The CDR3 spells CAWGTGYTEAFF. CDR3 sequence (DNA): TGTGCCTGGGGGACTGGATACACTGAAGCTTTCTTT. Together with reference TRBV30 and TRBJ1-1, the CDR3 gives the full variable domain: SQTIHQWPATLVQPVGSPLSLECTVEGTSNPNLYWYRQAAGRGLQLLFYSVGIGQISSEVPQNLSASRPQDRQFILSSKKLLLSDSGFYLCAWGTGYTEAFFGQGTRLTVV.

The chain is built from TRBV2 and TRBJ2-7; D is ambiguous. The germline gives CDR1 SNHLY, CDR2 FYNNEI. V lost 7 bases and J 4 bases, leaving 14 bases between the germline ends. This CDR3 contains 13 residues. CDR3 DNA sequence: TGTGCCAGCAATACCCGGTCGAATTACGAGCAGTACTTC. Protein product: CASNTRSNYEQYF.

This chain connects TRBV29-1 to TRBJ2-1; 7 bases agree with TRBD2. The germline CDR1 and CDR2 sequences are SQVTM and ANQGSEA. Trimming cost V 7 bases and J 0 bases; bases outside gene matches: 6. The CDR3 is 14 residues long. This CDR3 reads CSAAGTYSYNEQFF. The CDR3 bases are TGCAGCGCAGCGGGGACCTACTCCTACAATGAGCAGTTCTTC.

The genes are TRBV10-3 and TRBJ2-2, with D hard to call. The ends were cut back, 7 bases at V and 3 bases at J, with 15 bases in the middle. Germline CDR1 reads ENHRY; CDR2 reads SYGVKD. The CDR3 has 15 amino acids. The CDR3 region is CAITGEFMDTGELFF. The CDR3 bases are TGTGCCATCACCGGAGAATTTATGGACACCGGGGAGCTGTTTTTT.

The chain uses TRBV19 and TRBJ1-2, with D perhaps TRBD1 (6 bases). Per the germline V gene, CDR1 is LNHDA and CDR2 is SQIVND (reference sequence). CDR3 length: 12 amino acids. Between the trimmed V and J ends, which lost 6 bases and 6 bases, there was a span of 11 bases. The CDR3 sequence: CASSENRDGYTF. In nucleotides, the CDR3 is TGTGCCAGTAGCGAGAACAGGGATGGCTACACCTTC.

V is TRBV7-9 and J is TRBJ2-3; 8 bases agree with TRBD2. The CDR3 extends over 17 amino acids. J lost 2 bases, V lost 3 bases, and 10 bases had no gene match. Germline loops: CDR1 SEHNR, CDR2 FQNEAQ (reference sequence). The CDR3 is CASSFAGGRRFTDTQYF. The DNA for the CDR3 is TGTGCCAGCAGCTTCGCGGGGGGCCGTCGATTCACAGATACGCAGTATTTT.

This sequence joins TRBV6-5 and TRBJ1-2, with 7 nucleotides matching TRBD1. After removal of 7 bases from V and 0 bases from J, the junction contained 5 bases not matched to a gene. CDR1 MNHEY and CDR2 SVGAGI come from the germline V gene. The CDR3 runs 14 residues. The CDR3 is CASTGQASNYGYTF. CDR3 sequence (DNA): TGTGCCAGCACCGGACAGGCCTCTAACTATGGCTACACCTTC.

The V call is TRBV5-6, the J call TRBJ1-1, with 10 bases identical to TRBD1. Germline V gene data show CDR1 as SGHDT and CDR2 as YYEEEE. V trimming: 5 bases; J trimming: 5 bases; junction bases outside the gene matches: 6. This CDR3 contains 14 residues. In DNA, the CDR3 is TGTGCCAGCAGTTGGGGACAGGGGTATACTGAAGCTTTCTTT. Amino acids: CASSWGQGYTEAFF.

J is TRBJ1-3 and V is TRBV6-5; unclear D gene. The germline V and J ends were trimmed by 7 bases and 4 bases, with 11 bases remaining between them. The germline V gene has CDR1 MNHEY and CDR2 SVGAGI. The CDR3 totals 13 residues. CDR3 DNA: TGTGCCAGCATTCCTTTACAGGGAAACACCATATATTTT. It codes for CASIPLQGNTIYF.

The chain has TRBV5-4 and TRBJ1-2; 7 positions agree with TRBD1. This CDR3 contains 15 residues. Per germline, CDR1 SGHNT and CDR2 YYREEE (reference sequence). V shed 0 bases and J 6 bases; nucleotides not matched to a gene: 8. The CDR3 DNA reads TGTGCCAGCAGCTTGGCGGCAGGGGGTAGTGATGGCTACACCTTC. Amino acid sequence: CASSLAAGGSDGYTF.

In its sample, this clone was seen once. The V call is TRBV6-5, the J call TRBJ2-1, with 13 bases aligning to TRBD2. The CDR3 loop spans 16 amino acids. CDR1 and CDR2 (germline): MNHEY, SVGAGI. Trimming cost V 0 bases and J 7 bases; bases outside gene matches: 3. The chain's CDR3 is CASSYSWTSGRNEQFF. CDR3 DNA sequence: TGTGCCAGCAGTTACTCTTGGACTAGCGGGAGAAATGAGCAGTTCTTC.

This clone was observed a single time. The chain combines TRBV5-1 with TRBJ2-7; TRBD1 agrees at 9 bases. This CDR3 spans 15 amino acids. The germline gives CDR1 SGHRS, CDR2 YFSETQ. V shed 0 bases, J shed 3 bases, and the junction held 4 bases outside the gene matches. CDR3 residues: CASSLGTTGGYEQYF. CDR3 nucleotides: TGCGCCAGCAGCTTGGGCACGACAGGGGGCTACGAGCAGTACTTC.

The V call is TRBV2, the J call TRBJ2-3; D gene ambiguous. Germline-derived CDR1 and CDR2 are SNHLY and FYNNEI. The CDR3 runs to 12 residues. V shed 7 bases and J shed 0 bases, with 5 bases lying between them. The CDR3 DNA sequence: TGTGCCAGCAAGCCCAGCACAGATACGCAGTATTTT. Translating gives CASKPSTDTQYF. The full variable domain, completed using reference TRBV2 and TRBJ2-3, is EPEVTQTPSHQVTQMGQEVILRCVPISNHLYFYWYRQILGQKVEFLVSFYNNEISEKSEIFDDQFSVERPDGSNFTLKIRSTKLEDSAMYFCASKPSTDTQYFGPGTRLTVL.

V usage is TRBV4-1 and J usage is TRBJ1-4; no definite D call. Trimming took off 0 bases at V and 1 base at J, with 15 bases between the two ends. CDR3 length: 18 amino acids. Germline assignment: CDR1 MGHRA and CDR2 YSYEKL. The CDR3, as DNA: TGCGCCAGCAGCCAAGATGTCGGAGCGGTATTAACTAATGAAAAACTGTTTTTT. Translated: CASSQDVGAVLTNEKLFF.

The V gene is TRBV7-8, the J gene TRBJ1-1, with D possibly matching TRBD1 (6 bases). The length of the CDR3 is 14 residues. Germline V gene data show CDR1 as SGHVS and CDR2 as FQNEAQ. The V end lost 3 bases, the J end lost 0 bases, and 8 bases lay between the germline ends. CDR3 protein: CASSFRDMNTEAFF. The CDR3 DNA reads TGTGCCAGCAGCTTCCGGGACATGAACACTGAAGCTTTCTTT. The whole variable domain, filled in from reference TRBV7-8 and TRBJ1-1, reads GAGVSQSPRYKVAKRGQDVALRCDPISGHVSLFWYQQALGQGPEFLTYFQNEAQLDKSGLPSDRFFAERPEGSVSTLKIQRTQQEDSAVYLCASSFRDMNTEAFFGQGTRLTVV.

CDR3 loop: CASRQGDEKLFF. The DNA for the CDR3 is TGCGCCAGCAGACAGGGGGATGAAAAACTGTTTTTT. The V gene is TRBV5-1, the J gene TRBJ1-4; 8 bases map to TRBD1. The CDR3 sequence is 12 residues long. V trimming: 5 bases; J trimming: 6 bases; junction bases outside the gene matches: 0. Looked up from germline, CDR1 is SGHRS and CDR2 is YFSETQ.

The chain employs TRBV20-1 and TRBJ2-3; the D gene is possibly TRBD2 (6 bases). CDR1 is DFQATT, CDR2 SNEGSKA, per germline (reference sequence). The V end lost 5 bases, the J end lost 6 bases, and 9 bases lay between the germline ends. The CDR3 totals 11 residues. The CDR3 nucleotides are TGCAGTGCTGGGGGGTGGGATACGCAGTATTTT. It yields the protein CSAGGWDTQYF.

J is TRBJ1-1 and V is TRBV5-8, with D unclear. The CDR3 consists of 13 residues. The germline V gene encodes CDR1 SGHTS and CDR2 YDEGEE. Trimming removed 7 bases from V and 2 bases from J, with 12 bases in between. CDR3 region: CASSVPLNTEAFF. The CDR3 coding sequence is TGTGCCAGCTCCGTCCCCCTCAACACTGAAGCTTTCTTT.

The chain uses TRBV7-8 and TRBJ2-7; weak D call: TRBD2 (6 bases). V dropped 1 base and J dropped 0 bases, with 13 bases sitting between them. Looked up from germline, CDR1 is SGHVS and CDR2 is FQNEAQ. The CDR3 runs 16 residues. The CDR3 protein is CASSLVPAGNSYEQYF. The CDR3 DNA is TGTGCCAGCAGCTTAGTTCCAGCGGGTAACTCCTACGAGCAGTACTTC.

The chain recombines TRBV7-9 with TRBJ1-4; a weak D match, TRBD1 (6 bases). CDR1 is SEHNR, CDR2 FQNEAQ, per germline (reference sequence). The CDR3 covers 13 residues. The V and J ends lost 5 bases and 6 bases respectively, with 10 bases between them. Here the CDR3 reads CASSEQGYEKLFF. The CDR3 bases are TGTGCCAGCAGCGAACAGGGCTATGAAAAACTGTTTTTT.

The chain couples TRBV7-6 to TRBJ1-5; possibly TRBD1 for D (5 bases). The CDR3 is 13 amino acids. V was clipped by 3 bases and J by 3 bases, with 6 bases between them. Germline V gene data show CDR1 as SGHVS and CDR2 as FNYEAQ. This chain's CDR3 is CASSFRANQPQHF. The CDR3 nucleotides are TGTGCCAGCAGCTTCAGGGCCAATCAGCCCCAGCATTTT.

The chain recombines TRBV11-2 with TRBJ2-1; TRBD2 matches 13 bases. V lost 3 bases and J lost 0; bases outside the gene matches: 8. Germline V CDR1 and CDR2: SGHAT, FQNNGV. The CDR3 has 19 residues. The CDR3 loop reads CASSFRAWTSGSSYNEQFF. The DNA for the CDR3 is TGTGCCAGCAGCTTTAGGGCTTGGACTAGCGGGAGCTCCTACAATGAGCAGTTCTTC.

The chain has TRBV5-8 and TRBJ1-1, with 7 bases identical to TRBD1. The CDR3 extends over 13 amino acids. V lost 7 bases, J lost 4 bases, and 7 bases stayed unmatched. Germline loops: CDR1 SGHTS, CDR2 YDEGEE. The CDR3 here is CASQQGLGTEAFF. For the CDR3, the DNA is TGTGCCAGCCAACAGGGGTTGGGCACTGAAGCTTTCTTT. The full variable domain, its missing parts supplied by reference TRBV5-8 and TRBJ1-1, is EAGVTQSPTHLIKTRGQQATLRCSPISGHTSVYWYQQALGLGLQFLLWYDEGEERNRGNFPPRFSGRQFPNYSSELNVNALELEDSALYLCASQQGLGTEAFFGQGTRLTVV.

CDR3 protein: CASSLVSGGSVDYEQYF. The CDR3, as DNA: TGCGCCAGCAGCTTGGTTTCGGGCGGTAGCGTAGACTACGAGCAGTACTTC. The chain combines TRBV5-1 with TRBJ2-7, with D possibly matching TRBD2 (5 bases). Trimming removed 0 bases at V and 3 bases at J, with 19 bases between. Per the germline V gene, CDR1 is SGHRS and CDR2 is YFSETQ. The CDR3 spans 17 residues.